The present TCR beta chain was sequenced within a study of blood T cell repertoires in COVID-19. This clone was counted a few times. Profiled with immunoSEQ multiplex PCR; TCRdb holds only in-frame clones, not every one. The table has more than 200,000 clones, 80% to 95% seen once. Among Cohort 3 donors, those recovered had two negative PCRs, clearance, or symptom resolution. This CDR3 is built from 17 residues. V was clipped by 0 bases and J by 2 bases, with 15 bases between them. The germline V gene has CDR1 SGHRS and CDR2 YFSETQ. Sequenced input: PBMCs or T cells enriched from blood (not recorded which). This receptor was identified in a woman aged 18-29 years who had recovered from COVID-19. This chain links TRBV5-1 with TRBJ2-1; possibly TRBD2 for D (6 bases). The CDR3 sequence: CASSLGVGGATYNEQFF. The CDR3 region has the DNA TGCGCCAGCAGCTTGGGGGTGGGCGGGGCCACCTACAATGAGCAGTTCTTC.